The 4 T cell receptor beta chains presented below share a single source sample, sequenced in a study of PD-L1 blockade in urothelial cancer. As for time point: pretreatment peripheral blood. Assay: immunoSEQ multiplex PCR; the TCRdb copy retains only in-frame clones and omits some. The repertoire includes over 15,000 clones, 75% to 90% of them detected once, and about 13% sits in the top ten. Specimen: PBMCs, collected around atezolizumab (anti-PD-L1) treatment. The receptors here all came from a man between 65 and 85 years old with urothelial cancer.

The V gene is TRBV6-1, the J gene TRBJ2-7; a possible D gene is TRBD1 (5 bases). V lost 8 bases, J lost 0 bases, and 14 bases lay in between. Germline V gene lookup returns CDR1 MNHNS and CDR2 SASEGT. The CDR3 runs 14 residues. The CDR3 reads CASGPGHYSYEQYF. The DNA of the CDR3 is TGTGCCAGCGGACCAGGGCACTACTCCTACGAGCAGTACTTC.

This clone showed up just once. The V gene is TRBV23-1, the J gene TRBJ1-5; 10 nucleotides agree with TRBD1. TRBV23-1 is placed among ORFs of uncertain function. V dropped 2 bases and J dropped 2; count of bases not matched to a gene: 21. The CDR3 sequence is 22 residues long. The CDR3 DNA follows: TGCGCCAGCAGTCAACGGCGCCATACCGGGACAGGGGATTCTTTTTGCAATCAGCCCCAGCATTTT. This translates into CASSQRRHTGTGDSFCNQPQHF.

The CDR3 DNA is TGTGCCAGCAGTGAAGCATGGGGGCCTAATGAAAAACTGTTTTTT. It translates to CASSEAWGPNEKLFF. This chain uses TRBV6-1 with TRBJ1-4; D might be TRBD1 (6 bases). Between the trimmed V and J ends, which lost 0 bases and 3 bases, there was a span of 8 bases. Germline CDR1 and CDR2: MNHNS and SASEGT. The length of the CDR3 is 15 residues.

The CDR3 DNA sequence: TGTGCCATCACCAAACAGGGGGCTGGGATCACTGAAGCTTTCTTT. This sequence encodes CAITKQGAGITEAFF. The chain carries TRBV10-3 and TRBJ1-1; TRBD1 agrees at 9 bases. J lost 4 bases, V lost 7 bases, and 10 bases had no gene match. CDR3 size: 15 residues. The germline gives CDR1 ENHRY, CDR2 SYGVKD.